This T cell receptor (beta chain) was identified during a study of lung T cells in sarcoidosis with Löfgren's syndrome. Study as a whole: Repertoire analyses centered on Löfgren's syndrome patients.

TCRdb called the reads again in MiXCR, with one record for every CDR3 protein. The data contain around 1,000 distinct CDR3 sequences, over 20% of them singletons. Per the germline V gene, CDR1 is LNHDA and CDR2 is SQIVND (reference sequence). The CDR3 is made up of 13 amino acids. V lost 7 bases to trimming and J lost 2 bases, with 8 bases between them. In its sample, this clonotype is medium-sized. The origin of this receptor is a human donor with sarcoidosis (Löfgren's syndrome or another form), or a control subject (not recorded which). The sample consisted of CD4+ T cells from PBMCs. The chain couples TRBV19 to TRBJ2-2; D is undetermined. CDR3 amino acids: CASKLSNTGELFF. The CDR3 nucleotides are TGTGCCAGTAAATTAAGTAACACCGGGGAGCTGTTTTTT.